This note documents a single T cell receptor (beta chain) sequence. Under the authors' procedure: Scientists estimated how many nucleated cells there were by amplifying reference gene primers. TCRdb's copy holds only in-frame clones and misses some; the assay was immunoSEQ multiplex PCR. V and J calls and clone size are copied from that table; D and trimming were computed from the DNA. The sample includes approximately 240,000 clones, roughly three quarters seen only once; the top ten take 4%. This entry is derived from a study of blood T cell repertoires in COVID-19. The wider study: Material from acute and convalescent COVID-19 was sourced from the United States, Italy and Spain. PBMCs, B-cell-depleted T cells, or T cells were the source of the cDNA or gDNA that made up the material.

With 10 bases clipped from V and 5 bases from J, the junction kept 11 bases outside the gene matches. The germline V gene encodes CDR1 SNHLY and CDR2 FYNNEI. This CDR3 is built from 14 residues. The source is a woman aged 40 to 50 with active or convalescent COVID-19. This chain joins TRBV2 and TRBJ2-5; 9 nucleotides align to TRBD1. Source material: peripheral blood. CDR3 coding DNA: TGTGCCACCGCCGGGGACAGGGCTCGTGAGACCCAGTACTTC. Its protein is CATAGDRARETQYF.